This TCR beta chain was obtained from a study of T cells in Graves' hyperthyroidism and ophthalmopathy. TCR beta CDR3 region amplification was performed from RNA transcripts. Primed by the HTBI set, a first-round RT-PCR was run on the TCR CDR3. TCRdb used MiXCR to reprocess the multiplex PCR reads, holding one entry per CDR3 protein. The sample contains 450,000 to 700,000 distinct CDR3 sequences, just over 45% of which appear only once. The V gene lost 0 bases and the J gene lost 5 bases, with 14 bases spanning the gap. This CDR3 has 16 residues. Germline V gene sequence: CDR1 SGHKS, CDR2 YYEKEE (reference sequence). The sample holds a few counts of this clonotype.

J is TRBJ2-2 and V is TRBV5-5, with D unclear. This receptor was identified in a woman aged 18-30 years with Graves' hyperthyroidism. Sequences were obtained from peripheral blood or thyroid tissue (not recorded which). The CDR3 loop reads CASSLELHWATGELFF. CDR3 DNA: TGTGCCAGCAGCTTGGAGTTACACTGGGCTACCGGGGAGCTGTTTTTT.